This entry lists 13 T cell receptor beta chains sequenced from one sample in a study of cytomegalovirus exposure and HLA in healthy donors. The PCR employed 60 Vbeta primers together with 13 Jbeta primers. Method: immunoSEQ multiplex PCR; TCRdb's copy keeps in-frame clones and lacks some. The profile shows 150,000 or so clones, roughly four fifths of them singletons. Sequenced input: PBMCs. These TCRs come from a male donor in good health and CMV-seronegative.

The CDR3 nucleotides read TGTGCCAGCAGTCAAACTACAAGGAGAAACCAAGAGACCCAGTACTTC. Translating it yields CASSQTTRRNQETQYF. J is TRBJ2-5 and V is TRBV5-6, with D hard to call. CDR1 SGHDT and CDR2 YYEEEE come from the germline V gene. V was trimmed by 5 bases and J by 0 bases, leaving 17 bases between them. The CDR3 is 16 residues long.

The rearrangement joins TRBV28 to TRBJ1-3; 7 nucleotides line up with TRBD1. The CDR3 contains 15 residues. J was trimmed by 1 base and V by 4 bases; bases with no gene match: 4. From germline, CDR1 is MDHEN and CDR2 SYDVKM. CDR3 nucleotides: TGTGCCAGCAGTTCCGCGGACAGGTCTGGAAACACCATATATTTT. It codes for CASSSADRSGNTIYF.

The genes are TRBV29-1 and TRBJ2-3, with 8 nucleotides matching TRBD2. The CDR3 contains 14 residues. Germline CDR1 SQVTM, CDR2 ANQGSEA. Trimming took 3 bases from V and 1 from J; bases not matched to a gene: 3. CDR3 amino acids: CSVERGARTDTQYF. In DNA form, the CDR3 reads TGCAGCGTTGAGCGGGGGGCACGCACAGATACGCAGTATTTT.

This chain connects TRBV10-3 to TRBJ2-7; D may be TRBD1 (6 bases). CDR1 is ENHRY, CDR2 SYGVKD, per germline. The CDR3 is 14 amino acids. Trimming took 3 bases from V and 3 from J, leaving 12 bases between them. CDR3 in amino acids: CAISENRVRYEQYF. In DNA form, the CDR3 reads TGTGCCATCAGTGAAAACAGGGTCCGCTACGAGCAGTACTTC.

In DNA form, the CDR3 reads TGTGCCTTATCAACCCTACAGGGGGCCTCCTACGAGCAGTACTTC. This gives the protein CALSTLQGASYEQYF. The chain has TRBV30 and TRBJ2-7; TRBD1 matches at 9 bases. V gave up 7 bases and J gave up 0 bases; unmatched junction bases: 10. Germline V gene sequence: CDR1 GTSNPN, CDR2 SVGIG (reference sequence). The CDR3 covers 15 residues.

The table lists this clone with a count of one. V and J are TRBV11-2 and TRBJ2-2; tentatively, D is TRBD2 (6 bases). V was clipped by 2 bases and J by 2 bases, with 12 bases between them. The CDR3 totals 16 residues. The V gene's germline CDR1 is SGHAT and CDR2 FQNNGV. The CDR3 is CASSLLGSLNTGELFF. CDR3 coding DNA: TGTGCCAGCAGCTTACTCGGGAGCCTCAACACCGGGGAGCTGTTTTTT.

This rearrangement joins TRBV7-9 to TRBJ2-7, with D possibly matching TRBD1 (8 bases). This CDR3 has 17 residues. Trimming removed 5 bases from V and 2 bases from J, with 22 bases in between. The germline V gene has CDR1 SEHNR and CDR2 FQNEAQ (reference sequence). The CDR3 sequence: CASSPQGVGGQTYEQYF. As DNA, the CDR3 is TGTGCCAGCAGCCCACAGGGGGTGGGAGGGCAAACCTACGAGCAGTACTTC.

The chain carries TRBV7-2 and TRBJ2-1; 8 positions agree with TRBD1. The germline gives CDR1 SGHTA, CDR2 FQGNSA. This CDR3 has 16 residues. Trimming at V came to 5 bases and at J to 3 bases, leaving 9 bases not matched to a gene. CDR3 region: CASSLSGTGNYNEQFF. The DNA for the CDR3 is TGTGCCAGCAGCCTCTCTGGGACAGGCAACTACAATGAGCAGTTCTTC.

V usage is TRBV2 and J usage is TRBJ2-7, with TRBD1 matching 8 bases. V lost 6 bases, J lost 0 bases, and 4 bases stayed unmatched. Germline V gives CDR1 SNHLY, CDR2 FYNNEI. This CDR3 is built from 14 residues. DNA of the CDR3: TGTGCCAGCAGGGTCACAGGGGGCTCCTACGAGCAGTACTTC. Translated: CASRVTGGSYEQYF.

Notes on this clone: Compared with germline, one end of the junction differs, possibly owing to a read error. The chain is built from TRBV7-9 and TRBJ2-4; TRBD2 agrees at 14 bases. The germline CDR1 and CDR2 sequences are SEHNR and FQNEAQ (reference sequence). The CDR3 runs 15 residues. The CDR3 nucleotides are TGTTCCAGCAGCCCGGGGACTAGCGGGGGATACATTCAGTACTTC. This encodes CSSSPGTSGGYIQYF.

The chain links TRBV2 to TRBJ2-1, with D possibly matching TRBD2 (6 bases). The CDR3 loop spans 14 amino acids. Germline V CDR1 and CDR2: SNHLY, FYNNEI. V was cut by 5 bases and J by 3 bases, with 11 bases left in between. The CDR3 loop is CASSPRGNYNEQFF. The CDR3 DNA follows: TGTGCCAGCAGTCCCCGCGGGAACTACAATGAGCAGTTCTTC.

This clone was recorded only once. V is TRBV19 and J is TRBJ1-5, with D possibly matching TRBD1 (6 bases). Germline CDR1 and CDR2: LNHDA and SQIVND (reference sequence). V gave up 3 bases and J gave up 7 bases, with 16 bases separating them. The CDR3 runs 15 residues. The CDR3 loop reads CASSMGRGGGQPQHF. CDR3 in DNA: TGTGCCAGTAGTATGGGCAGGGGTGGGGGACAGCCCCAGCATTTT.

The V gene is TRBV7-2, the J gene TRBJ2-3; 11 bases line up with TRBD2. The J segment lost 15 bases and the V segment lost 5 bases, leaving 7 bases of the junction unmatched. CDR3 length: 12 amino acids. The germline gives CDR1 SGHTA, CDR2 FQGNSA. CDR3 bases: TGTGCCAGCAGCCCGATAGCGGGGGGGCCATATTTT. Translation: CASSPIAGGPYF.